These 17 T cell receptor beta chains came from one sample sequenced in a study of blood T cell repertoires in COVID-19. Assay: immunoSEQ multiplex PCR; the TCRdb copy retains only in-frame clones and omits some. Found here are about 270,000 clones, approximately 83% of them singletons; the top ten hold 13%. Sample: peripheral blood. These TCRs come from a human donor in a cohort sampled during active COVID-19.

The chain combines TRBV28 with TRBJ1-1; maybe TRBD1 (5 bases). The ends were cut back, 7 bases at V and 3 bases at J, with 12 bases in the middle. The CDR3 sequence is 13 residues long. Germline V gene lookup returns CDR1 MDHEN and CDR2 SYDVKM. DNA for the CDR3: TGTGCCAGCATCAGAGGCAGGGACACTGAAGCTTTCTTT. As protein: CASIRGRDTEAFF.

J is TRBJ2-7 and V is TRBV4-1; 10 bases align to TRBD2. CDR1 and CDR2 (germline): MGHRA, YSYEKL. The CDR3 is 15 residues long. The J segment lost 3 bases and the V segment lost 5 bases, leaving 7 bases of the junction unmatched. CDR3 bases: TGCGCCAGCAGCGCCACTACTAGCGGGGACTACGAGCAGTACTTC. As protein: CASSATTSGDYEQYF.

The table lists this clone with a count of one. The chain uses TRBV9 and TRBJ2-2; 7 nucleotides match TRBD1. Germline trimming cut 0 bases from V and 2 bases from J; bases unmatched to any gene: 4. From germline, CDR1 is SGDLS and CDR2 YYNGEE. The CDR3 is made up of 16 amino acids. This CDR3 is CASSVARTGNTGELFF. CDR3 bases: TGTGCCAGCAGCGTAGCTAGGACAGGTAACACCGGGGAGCTGTTTTTT.

The chain couples TRBV7-9 to TRBJ2-2; D is possibly TRBD2 (6 bases). The CDR3 runs 15 residues. With 2 bases removed from V and 4 bases from J, the gap between germline ends came to 11 bases. Germline assignment: CDR1 SEHNR and CDR2 FQNEAQ (reference sequence). The CDR3 protein is CASSLTDGGTGELFF. The CDR3 bases are TGTGCCAGCAGCTTAACGGACGGGGGCACCGGGGAGCTGTTTTTT.

The chain links TRBV5-1 to TRBJ1-1, with D possibly being TRBD1 (5 bases). The V end was cut by 0 bases, the J end by 8 bases, with 17 bases between. The CDR3 runs to 15 residues. Germline loops: CDR1 SGHRS, CDR2 YFSETQ. This CDR3 reads CASSLGDSTPREAFF. The CDR3 DNA follows: TGCGCCAGCAGCTTGGGGGACTCGACCCCAAGAGAAGCTTTCTTT.

The chain is built from TRBV5-1 and TRBJ1-1, with D maybe TRBD1 (5 bases). Germline V gives CDR1 SGHRS, CDR2 YFSETQ. V was cut by 0 bases and J by 3 bases, with 9 bases left in between. There are 14 residues in the CDR3. CDR3 sequence (DNA): TGCGCCAGCAGCTTGGAGGGGTTGTACACTGAAGCTTTCTTT. Protein: CASSLEGLYTEAFF.

This chain connects TRBV5-4 to TRBJ2-7; the match to TRBD2 covers 10 bases. The CDR3 is made up of 16 amino acids. The germline V gene encodes CDR1 SGHNT and CDR2 YYREEE (reference sequence). The junction had 10 bases not matched to a gene; V was cut back by 3 bases and J by 4 bases. The CDR3: CASSWLGSSGSYEQYF. CDR3 in DNA: TGTGCCAGCAGCTGGCTGGGTTCTAGCGGGAGTTACGAGCAGTACTTC.

V and J are TRBV6-2 or TRBV6-3 and TRBJ2-2; 7 bases match TRBD2. Trimming cost V 0 bases and J 13 bases; bases outside gene matches: 8. In germline, CDR1 is MNHEY, CDR2 SVGEGT. This CDR3 is built from 14 residues. For the CDR3, the DNA is TGTGCCAGCAGTTACTCGACCGCGGGGGTCGGGCTGTTTTTT. It yields the protein CASSYSTAGVGLFF.

V and J are TRBV27 and TRBJ2-1, with D possibly TRBD1 on 6 matching bases. CDR1 is MNHEY, CDR2 SMNVEV, per germline (reference sequence). CDR3 size: 13 residues. Trimming pared 3 bases from V and 7 bases from J, leaving 10 bases between. The CDR3 bases are TGTGCCAGCAGTTTTGGGACACTGAATGAGCAGTTCTTC. It encodes CASSFGTLNEQFF.

This clone showed up just once. This chain joins TRBV29-1 and TRBJ1-4; D gene ambiguous. The CDR3 is 16 residues long. The V and J ends lost 5 bases and 5 bases respectively, with 21 bases between them. Germline CDR1 and CDR2: SQVTM and ANQGSEA. The CDR3 protein is CSVRRSSASVNEKLFF. CDR3 bases: TGCAGCGTTCGGCGGTCGTCGGCGTCAGTGAATGAAAAACTGTTTTTT.

V is TRBV7-8 and J is TRBJ2-5; D might be TRBD2 (5 bases). This CDR3 contains 14 residues. CDR1 SGHVS and CDR2 FQNEAQ come from the germline V gene. V was pared by 0 bases and J by 5 bases, with 10 bases between. The CDR3 spells CASSLAEVGETQYF. In DNA form, the CDR3 reads TGTGCCAGCAGCTTAGCGGAGGTCGGGGAGACCCAGTACTTC.

Here the CDR3 reads CASSELGRRQETQYF. The CDR3 region has the DNA TGCGCCAGCAGTGAGTTGGGTAGGCGGCAAGAGACCCAGTACTTC. The chain combines TRBV10-2 with TRBJ2-5; D call uncertain. CDR1 and CDR2 (germline): WSHSY, SAAADI. The V end was cut by 1 base, the J end by 2 bases, with 11 bases between. The CDR3 is made up of 15 amino acids.

The chain recombines TRBV27 with TRBJ2-4; TRBD2 matches 10 bases. V lost 3 bases to trimming and J lost 3 bases; unmatched junction nucleotides: 8. This CDR3 spans 17 amino acids. Germline loops: CDR1 MNHEY, CDR2 SMNVEV (reference sequence). The CDR3 region has the DNA TGTGCCAGCAGTTTCAGCGGGAGGGCCAACGGCAAAAACATTCAGTACTTC. Translating gives CASSFSGRANGKNIQYF.

Of note for this clone: The CDR3 does not end in the conserved phenylalanine or tryptophan, so this is likely a read error. The limits of the CDR3 on the DNA are not certain, so only TCRdb's listed CDR3 is given. This rearrangement joins TRBV21-1 to TRBJ2-7; the table calls TRBD2, which could not be checked here. TRBV21-1 is flagged as a pseudogene. The CDR3 is 9 amino acids in total, end residues counted. Here the CDR3 reads CASSKTSSI.

About this clone: Distinct nucleotide sequences in the sample also encode this CDR3. CDR3 DNA sequence: TGTGCCAGCAGCGTGTCTGCAACTAATGAAAAACTGTTTTTT. Translated, it gives CASSVSATNEKLFF. The genes are TRBV9 and TRBJ1-4; D not certain. Germline lookup yields CDR1 SGDLS and CDR2 YYNGEE. Trimming pared 2 bases from V and 0 bases from J, leaving 5 bases between. The CDR3 is 14 amino acids.

The V gene is TRBV20-1, the J gene TRBJ1-2, with TRBD1 as a possible D gene (5 bases). Trimming took 3 bases from V and 6 from J, leaving 8 bases between them. Germline CDR1 reads DFQATT; CDR2 reads SNEGSKA (reference sequence). The CDR3 is 11 amino acids. This CDR3 is CSASRQNGYTF. The CDR3, as DNA: TGCAGTGCTAGCAGACAGAATGGCTACACCTTC.

This chain uses TRBV6-5 with TRBJ2-3; 7 nucleotides line up with TRBD2. This CDR3 has 16 amino acids. CDR1 MNHEY and CDR2 SVGAGI come from the germline V gene. V gave up 4 bases and J gave up 8 bases; unmatched junction bases: 15. The CDR3 DNA reads as TGTGCCAGCAGTTCGCGAGCAGCGGGAATACGCGGTACGCAGTATTTT. Amino acid sequence: CASSSRAAGIRGTQYF.